The text below deals with one T cell receptor (beta chain). Original data processing: Estimates of nucleated cell counts were drawn from the amplification of reference gene primers. Repertoires were generated with immunoSEQ multiplex PCR, while TCRdb's copy carries only in-frame clones and drops some. V and J calls and clone size follow that table, whereas D and trimming were derived from the DNA. The sample lists about 200,000 clones; over 75% were seen once. The data stem from a study of blood T cell repertoires in COVID-19. The CDR3 is 17 residues long. J lost 9 bases, V lost 3 bases, and 14 bases had no gene match. The germline CDR1 and CDR2 sequences are MGHRA and YSYEKL.

This TCR came from a man over 45 with COVID-19, enrolled during active disease. What was sequenced was peripheral blood. This chain links TRBV4-1 with TRBJ1-6; 7 positions agree with TRBD1. The CDR3 DNA reads TGCGCCAGCAGCCAGATACTGAGACAGGGTGGGGGTTCACCCCTCCACTTT. This encodes CASSQILRQGGGSPLHF.